This section outlines one TCR beta chain sequence together with its context. Cells were sorted from thawed PBMC rested overnight and stained with GMM-loaded CD1B tetramer, viability dye and anti-CD3. C32 glucose monomycolate from Rhodococcus equi was loaded onto the CD1B tetramers. Sequencing of TCR-alpha and TCR-beta chains was unpaired. The protocol was immunoSEQ multiplex PCR, while the TCRdb copy is restricted to in-frame clones and leaves out a portion. The data show roughly 92,000 clones, with approximately 91% seen just once and 1.9% held by the top ten. This specimen belongs to a study of T cells in tuberculosis. The CDR3 extends over 15 amino acids. Germline CDR1 reads SEHNR; CDR2 reads FQNEAQ (reference sequence). V shed 4 bases and J 3 bases; nucleotides not matched to a gene: 8.

The sample taken for sequencing was CD1b-GMM tetramer-negative cells sorted from PBMCs. This receptor was obtained from an adult woman with latent tuberculosis. The V and J genes are TRBV7-9 and TRBJ2-5, with TRBD1 identical over 7 bases. The CDR3 loop is CASSSPGQPEETQYF. The CDR3 DNA reads TGTGCCAGCAGCTCACCGGGACAGCCTGAAGAGACCCAGTACTTC. Looking up the rest from reference TRBV7-9 and TRBJ2-5 gives the full variable domain: DTGVSQNPRHKITKRGQNVTFRCDPISEHNRLYWYRQTLGQGPEFLTYFQNEAQLEKSRLLSDRFSAERPKGSFSTLEIQRTEQGDSAMYLCASSSPGQPEETQYFGPGTRLLVL.